A single sample gave rise to the 12 T cell receptor beta chains below, sequenced in a study of T cell changes during pregnancy in multiple sclerosis (dated by TCRdb to the late 2010s). Libraries came from the immunoSEQ multiplex PCR assay. In its TCRdb copy, this immuneACCESS table keeps in-frame sequences only and misses some clones. Where compared with another copy, unresolved V genes explain less than half of these, and the others have no known cause. For this sample the table gives 30,000 to 40,000 clones, of which 85% to 90% were detected only once. The leading ten clones occupy 3.5% of the sample. Sequenced material: CD8+ T cells from peripheral blood mononuclear cells, taken in the third trimester of pregnancy. These receptor sequences come from a female donor with multiple sclerosis, enrolled in a pregnancy study.

The CDR3 region has the DNA TGTGCCAGCAGTGGGGGACAGGAGGACTATGGCTACACCTTC. Translating it yields CASSGGQEDYGYTF. The rearrangement uses TRBV2 and TRBJ1-2, with TRBD1 matching 8 bases. CDR1 and CDR2 (germline): SNHLY, FYNNEI. Unmatched junction bases numbered 4, after V lost 4 bases and J lost 3 bases. There are 14 residues in the CDR3. Filled out from reference TRBV2 and TRBJ1-2, the complete variable domain reads EPEVTQTPSHQVTQMGQEVILRCVPISNHLYFYWYRQILGQKVEFLVSFYNNEISEKSEIFDDQFSVERPDGSNFTLKIRSTKLEDSAMYFCASSGGQEDYGYTFGSGTRLTVV.

V and J are TRBV11-2 and TRBJ1-3, with D hard to call. Germline CDR1 SGHAT, CDR2 FQNNGV. This CDR3 region has 17 residues. The V gene lost 3 bases and the J gene lost 0 bases, with 15 bases spanning the gap. CDR3 region: CASSFGPAGASGNTIYF. The DNA for the CDR3 is TGTGCCAGCAGCTTTGGACCGGCGGGAGCCTCTGGAAACACCATATATTTT.

J is TRBJ1-6 and V is TRBV5-1; D uncertain. This CDR3 is 16 amino acids long. CDR1 is SGHRS and CDR2 is YFSETQ in the germline V gene. V lost 0 bases and J 10 bases, leaving 17 bases between the germline ends. CDR3 coding DNA: TGCGCCAGCAGCTTGGCCCGGGCGGGGTCGGGGTCACCCCTCCACTTT. This encodes CASSLARAGSGSPLHF.

DNA for the CDR3: TGCGCCAGCAGCCCCCAGGGGGCAGGGGGCATCTACGAGCAGTACTTC. It translates to CASSPQGAGGIYEQYF. This rearrangement joins TRBV4-3 to TRBJ2-7; TRBD1 matches at 8 bases. This CDR3 region has 16 residues. V lost 4 bases, J lost 3 bases, and 11 bases stayed unmatched. The germline V gene has CDR1 LGHNA and CDR2 YSLEER.

The chain uses TRBV2 and TRBJ2-1, with 16 bases identical to TRBD2. Germline trimming cut 9 bases from V and 2 bases from J; bases unmatched to any gene: 7. The CDR3 consists of 17 residues. Germline CDR1 SNHLY, CDR2 FYNNEI. The CDR3 DNA reads as TGTGCCAGAGCTCCCGGGACTAGCGGGGGGGCCTACAATGAGCAGTTCTTC. This encodes CARAPGTSGGAYNEQFF.

V usage is TRBV5-8 and J usage is TRBJ2-5, with TRBD2 matching 8 bases. J lost 1 base, V lost 2 bases, and 4 bases had no gene match. Germline loops: CDR1 SGHTS, CDR2 YDEGEE. The CDR3 consists of 15 residues. For the CDR3, the DNA is TGTGCCAGCAGCTTAGGCGGGGGGTCCCAAGAGACCCAGTACTTC. This codes for CASSLGGGSQETQYF.

The V call is TRBV6-4, the J call TRBJ2-1; TRBD1 matches at 10 bases. From germline, CDR1 is MRHNA and CDR2 SNTAGT. The CDR3 has 15 residues. Trimming took 2 bases from V and 5 from J; bases not matched to a gene: 3. As DNA, the CDR3 is TGTGCCAGCAGTGACCGGGACAGGGGCCACAATGAGCAGTTCTTC. It encodes CASSDRDRGHNEQFF.

The chain combines TRBV9 with TRBJ2-1; D might be TRBD1 (5 bases). Germline CDR1 is SGDLS and CDR2 is YYNGEE. This CDR3 is built from 17 residues. The V end was cut by 0 bases, the J end by 4 bases, with 17 bases between. Written as DNA, the CDR3 is TGTGCCAGCAGCGTAGAACCCGGCGTGACAGCATACAATGAGCAGTTCTTC. Translation: CASSVEPGVTAYNEQFF. Looking up the rest from reference TRBV9 and TRBJ2-1 gives the full variable domain: DSGVTQTPKHLITATGQRVTLRCSPRSGDLSVYWYQQSLDQGLQFLIQYYNGEERAKGNILERFSAQQFPDLHSELNLSSLELGDSALYFCASSVEPGVTAYNEQFFGPGTRLTVL.

The chain joins TRBV19 to TRBJ2-7; D perhaps matches TRBD1 (6 bases). V shed 5 bases and J shed 3 bases, with 11 bases lying between them. CDR3 length equals 13 residues. Germline CDR1 LNHDA, CDR2 SQIVND (reference sequence). The CDR3 DNA reads as TGTGCCAGTAGTTACAGGGTTGGCTACGAGCAGTACTTC. Translating it yields CASSYRVGYEQYF. The full variable domain, with the rest looked up from reference TRBV19 and TRBJ2-7, is DGGITQSPKYLFRKEGQNVTLSCEQNLNHDAMYWYRQDPGQGLRLIYYSQIVNDFQKGDIAEGYSVSREKKESFPLTVTSAQKNPTAFYLCASSYRVGYEQYFGPGTRLTVT.

The V call is TRBV4-2, the J call TRBJ2-1, with 8 bases lining up with TRBD2. This CDR3 region has 14 residues. The junction had 4 bases not matched to a gene; V was cut back by 1 base and J by 8 bases. CDR1 and CDR2 (germline): LGHNA, YNFKEQ. In nucleotides, the CDR3 is TGTGCCAGCAGCCAAGCGGGGGGGCGGGATGAGCAGTTCTTC. Encoded protein: CASSQAGGRDEQFF.

This clone has at least ten counts. V usage is TRBV4-1 and J usage is TRBJ2-5, with D tentatively TRBD2 (6 bases). Germline V lookup: CDR1 MGHRA, CDR2 YSYEKL. V was shortened by 1 base and J by 2 bases, with 26 bases between the two germline ends. The CDR3 runs to 20 residues. CDR3: CASSQVRGTGDPLIQETQYF. CDR3 DNA sequence: TGCGCCAGCAGCCAAGTTCGAGGCACGGGGGACCCGTTAATACAAGAGACCCAGTACTTC.

The chain uses TRBV6-1 and TRBJ1-3; D gene uncertain. This CDR3 has 16 residues. Trimming shortened V by 4 bases and J by 0 bases, and 13 bases separated the two germline ends. The germline CDR1 and CDR2 sequences are MNHNS and SASEGT. The CDR3 loop reads CASSGIRENSGNTIYF. In DNA, the CDR3 is TGTGCCAGCAGTGGTATCCGAGAGAACTCTGGAAACACCATATATTTT.